One T cell receptor (beta chain) is described in this entry. The antigen it recognizes is unknown. The record has no base qualities; no much larger clone is one base away. The immunoSEQ Assay, a bias-controlled multiplex PCR, was used to amplify TCRbeta CDR3 regions from genomic DNA. Per the original workflow: Within the assay, amplification of reference gene primers was used to estimate how many nucleated cells each sample contained. To quantify the absolute abundance of each unique TCRbeta CDR3 rearrangement, sequence reads were collapsed and filtered. For each sample, productive Simpson clonality was calculated by taking the square root of Simpson's diversity index across productive rearrangements. What TCRdb holds here is the immuneACCESS table cut down to in-frame rearrangements. Part of the clones is not present; checked against another copy, under half of the missing clones reflect an unresolved V gene, and the others are unexplained. V and J calls and clone size come straight from that table; D and trimming were deduced from the DNA. Within this sample are about 190,000 clones, with more than 85% of them counted one time only. In total, the top ten clones hold roughly 2.8% of the sample.

Its CDR3 holds 15 amino acids, cysteine through phenylalanine. The only DNA kept is the CDR3, 45 bases in frame from the first base. Clipping removes 3 bases from V and 8 bases from J, with 10 as the unmatched junction base count. Sequences MDHEN (CDR1) and SYDVKM (CDR2) are obtained from the germline V gene. This specimen comes from a study of blood T cell repertoires in COVID-19 (dated by TCRdb to 2018 to 2021). Some background on the complete study: The collaborator samples originated in the United States, Italy and Spain and spanned the acute and convalescent phases of COVID-19. The prospective study material was composed of cDNA or gDNA derived from T cells, B-cell-depleted T cells, or PBMCs. Samples came from the ongoing ImmuneRACE study (first 160 participants) plus 1,254 subjects from 6 global collaborators. The dataset comprised deeply sampled blood TCRbeta repertoires from subjects exposed to, actively infected with, or recovered from COVID-19. Where available, HLA class I and class II types were obtained from metadata supplied by the sample provider rather than from assay-based typing. The repertoires were released in a freely available public database intended as a resource for research on the immune response to SARS-CoV-2. Sample metadata almost always included a de-identified subject ID, COVID-19 status, age in years and sex.

What the research found in general, with its limitations: The amount of clinical and demographic metadata varied by source and participant and was provided uncurated.

Each collaborating institution followed its own protocols to collect whole blood in K2EDTA tubes. For TCRbeta analysis, collaborators shipped samples in one of three forms: frozen whole blood, isolated PBMCs, or DNA extracted from either of those sample types. The sequence is built from TRBV28 and TRBJ1-2; 9 bases in between match TRBD1. This receptor was obtained from a woman aged 30 to 39 with active or convalescent COVID-19. Sequenced material: peripheral blood. The CDR3 protein sequence reads: CASSLRDRAGKGYTF. The DNA is TGTGCCAGCAGTTTGAGGGACAGGGCTGGTAAGGGCTACACCTTC.